The 8 T cell receptor beta chains presented below share a single source sample, sequenced in a study of cytomegalovirus exposure and HLA in healthy donors. In the PCR, 60 Vbeta and 13 Jbeta primers were used. The repertoire was sequenced with immunoSEQ multiplex PCR; TCRdb's copy has only in-frame clones and lacks some. This table holds under 200,000 clones, around 75% found once. Material: PBMCs. Every receptor here comes from a woman in her twenties or thirties in good health and CMV-seronegative.

This chain connects TRBV7-9 to TRBJ2-7; 9 bases align to TRBD1. The CDR3 spans 15 residues. The ends lost 5 bases at V and 3 bases at J; junction bases unmatched: 8. Germline CDR1 reads SEHNR; CDR2 reads FQNEAQ (reference sequence). CDR3 nucleotides: TGTGCCAGCAGCCCCCTACAGGGGGCTTTCTACGAGCAGTACTTC. Its protein is CASSPLQGAFYEQYF. The full variable domain, with the rest looked up from reference TRBV7-9 and TRBJ2-7, is DTGVSQNPRHKITKRGQNVTFRCDPISEHNRLYWYRQTLGQGPEFLTYFQNEAQLEKSRLLSDRFSAERPKGSFSTLEIQRTEQGDSAMYLCASSPLQGAFYEQYFGPGTRLTVT.

The chain links TRBV10-3 to TRBJ2-2, with D possibly being TRBD1 (6 bases). The CDR3 spans 15 residues. The germline CDR1 and CDR2 sequences are ENHRY and SYGVKD. V lost 6 bases to trimming and J lost 3 bases, with 14 bases between them. The DNA for the CDR3 is TGTGCCATCAGGAAGGGGGACGGTGACACCGGGGAGCTGTTTTTT. This sequence encodes CAIRKGDGDTGELFF.

The rearrangement joins TRBV6-1 to TRBJ1-2, with 8 bases lining up with TRBD1. The V gene's germline CDR1 is MNHNS and CDR2 SASEGT. The ends lost 3 bases at V and 3 bases at J; junction bases unmatched: 12. The CDR3 sequence is 17 residues long. CDR3 region: CASSDLQLDRVDYGYTF. The CDR3, as DNA: TGTGCCAGCAGTGACCTCCAATTGGACAGGGTTGACTATGGCTACACCTTC.

This clone was seen a few times. A read error may produce the germline difference seen at one junction end. V usage is TRBV7-2 and J usage is TRBJ2-5, with D tentatively TRBD1 (6 bases). The CDR3 totals 16 residues. Germline CDR1 SGHTA, CDR2 FQGNSA. CDR3 sequence (DNA): TGTGCCAGCAGCGTAGCCCTACAGGGTTATGGCGAGACCCAGTACTTC. It codes for CASSVALQGYGETQYF.

This clone was counted only a few times. V and J are TRBV30 and TRBJ1-1, with 7 bases fitting TRBD1. Per germline, CDR1 GTSNPN and CDR2 SVGIG (reference sequence). The CDR3 has 17 residues. The junction had 13 bases not matched to a gene; V was cut back by 3 bases and J by 0 bases. CDR3: CAWSKEGQSHMNTEAFF. Here the CDR3 DNA reads TGTGCCTGGAGCAAAGAGGGACAGTCCCACATGAACACTGAAGCTTTCTTT.

J is TRBJ2-7 and V is TRBV7-3, with D maybe TRBD1 (6 bases). Germline V gene data show CDR1 as SGHTA and CDR2 as FQGTGA. CDR3 length: 16 residues. The ends were cut back, 3 bases at V and 6 bases at J, with 21 bases in the middle. The DNA for the CDR3 is TGTGCCAGCAGCTTCCCGCACACAGGGAGAGTATGCGAGCAGTACTTC. This codes for CASSFPHTGRVCEQYF. Based on the CDR3 plus reference TRBV7-3 and TRBJ2-7, the full variable domain is GAGVSQTPSNKVTEKGKYVELRCDPISGHTALYWYRQSLGQGPEFLIYFQGTGAADDSGLPNDRFFAVRPEGSVSTLKIQRTERGDSAVYLCASSFPHTGRVCEQYFGPGTRLTVT.

The chain uses TRBV11-3 and TRBJ2-2; TRBD1 aligns across 7 bases. The ends lost 1 base at V and 5 bases at J; junction bases unmatched: 4. In germline, CDR1 is SGHNT, CDR2 YENEEA. CDR3 length: 15 amino acids. CDR3 nucleotide sequence: TGTGCCAGCAGCTTAGGCAGGGGGTTTACCGGGGAGCTGTTTTTT. Translating gives CASSLGRGFTGELFF.

The chain has TRBV19 and TRBJ2-1; 8 bases are shared with TRBD1. The V and J ends lost 5 bases and 7 bases, in that order; junction bases with no gene match: 13. Germline CDR1 is LNHDA and CDR2 is SQIVND (reference sequence). CDR3 length: 16 residues. The CDR3 coding sequence is TGTGCCAGTAGTGGCTGGGACAGGCCGCCAATAAATGAGCAGTTCTTC. Residues: CASSGWDRPPINEQFF. Complete variable domain (other parts from reference TRBV19 and TRBJ2-1): DGGITQSPKYLFRKEGQNVTLSCEQNLNHDAMYWYRQDPGQGLRLIYYSQIVNDFQKGDIAEGYSVSREKKESFPLTVTSAQKNPTAFYLCASSGWDRPPINEQFFGPGTRLTVL.